This TCR beta chain originates from a study of blood T cell repertoires in COVID-19. Across the study: Both acute and convalescent COVID-19 samples were obtained from the United States, Italy and Spain. Sample material is recorded as cDNA or gDNA derived from T cells, B-cell-depleted T cells, or PBMCs.

Study processing details: Amplified reference gene primers provided the basis for estimating nucleated cell counts. Profiled with immunoSEQ multiplex PCR; TCRdb holds only in-frame clones, not every one. D and trimming come from the DNA, and the V and J calls and clone size come from that table. This table holds approximately 280,000 clones, around nine tenths found once. The V gene's germline CDR1 is SGHNT and CDR2 YYREEE (reference sequence). The CDR3 loop spans 14 amino acids. V shed 4 bases and J shed 4 bases, with 14 bases lying between them. Sequenced: peripheral blood. The receptor's source is a woman aged 55-75 years with acute or convalescent COVID-19. V and J are TRBV5-4 and TRBJ1-2; maybe TRBD1 (5 bases). CDR3 sequence: CASSGGTLAYGYTF. In DNA form, the CDR3 reads TGTGCCAGCAGCGGGGGGACCCTTGCCTATGGCTACACCTTC.